These 15 T cell receptor beta chains share one sample of origin, sequenced in a study of blood T cells in healthy people across ages. Alongside a J-beta primer mix, a sample-barcoded 5' primer served in a second PCR lasting about 7 to 12 cycles. One entry per CDR3 protein, called by TCRdb with MiXCR from the 5' RACE reads. The sample holds fewer than 650,000 distinct CDR3 sequences, 25% to 35% seen once. This same sample was also part of a study on T cells of mothers and their children.

Sequencing was performed on blood. Receptors originate from a boy between 2 and 10 years old in good health.

The chain carries TRBV4-1 and TRBJ2-1, with TRBD2 as a possible D gene (5 bases). The CDR3 is 15 residues long. Germline values: CDR1 MGHRA, CDR2 YSYEKL. Trimming removed 6 bases at V and 0 bases at J, with 12 bases between. The CDR3 here is CASSGGKGSYNEQFF. The CDR3 DNA reads as TGCGCCAGCAGTGGAGGCAAGGGCTCCTACAATGAGCAGTTCTTC.

The chain recombines TRBV9 with TRBJ2-3; TRBD2 matches at 7 bases. Looked up from germline, CDR1 is SGDLS and CDR2 is YYNGEE. The CDR3 length is 15 residues. V gave up 1 base and J gave up 6 bases; unmatched junction bases: 8. The DNA of the CDR3 is TGTGCCAGCAGCGTACTGGGGGGGTCGAGTGATACGCAGTATTTT. Protein product: CASSVLGGSSDTQYF.

The chain uses TRBV5-1 and TRBJ1-2; the match to TRBD1 covers 7 bases. Germline V gene sequence: CDR1 SGHRS, CDR2 YFSETQ. There are 12 residues in the CDR3. Germline trimming cut 6 bases from V and 8 bases from J; bases unmatched to any gene: 7. This CDR3 reads CASTSTGKGYTF. The DNA for the CDR3 is TGCGCCAGCACCTCGACAGGGAAGGGCTACACCTTC.

This clonotype was counted at least ten times. This rearrangement joins TRBV9 to TRBJ2-5, with 7 bases lining up with TRBD2. The CDR3 has 14 amino acids. Germline CDR1 SGDLS, CDR2 YYNGEE. J gave up 3 bases and V 0 bases, and 2 bases lay outside the gene matches. The CDR3 spells CASSVALAEETQYF. As DNA, the CDR3 is TGTGCCAGCAGCGTAGCGCTAGCGGAAGAGACCCAGTACTTC.

The chain uses TRBV12-3 or TRBV12-4 and TRBJ2-5; D is possibly TRBD2 (6 bases). The end of the DNA aligns better with TRBJ2-7, so the J call may be wrong. This CDR3 has 14 residues. CDR3 sequence: CASSFVGGFYEQYF. In DNA, the CDR3 is TGTGCCAGCAGTTTCGTGGGAGGATTTTACGAGCAGTACTTC.

The chain recombines TRBV30 with TRBJ1-2; no firm D call. Trimming took off 3 bases at V and 3 bases at J, with 11 bases between the two ends. The V gene's germline CDR1 is GTSNPN and CDR2 SVGIG (reference sequence). This CDR3 has 13 amino acids. The DNA for the CDR3 is TGTGCCTGGAGGGACCCGATCTACTATGGCTACACCTTC. This sequence encodes CAWRDPIYYGYTF.

This clonotype showed up many times. The CDR3 DNA reads TGTGCCATCAGTGCCGTGGCGAGCCAAGAGACCCAGTACTTC. Translating gives CAISAVASQETQYF. The J gene is TRBJ2-5, the V gene TRBV10-3; D remains ambiguous. CDR1 ENHRY and CDR2 SYGVKD come from the germline V gene. The length of the CDR3 is 14 residues. V was cut by 4 bases and J by 1 base, with 10 bases left in between.

This rearrangement joins TRBV3-1 to TRBJ2-4, with TRBD1 matching over 7 bases. The CDR3 spans 15 residues. V lost 5 bases to trimming and J lost 1 base; unmatched junction nucleotides: 5. Germline V lookup: CDR1 LGHDT, CDR2 YNNKEL (reference sequence). The CDR3 sequence is CASSNPTGAKNIQYF. In DNA, the CDR3 is TGTGCCAGCAGCAACCCGACAGGGGCCAAAAACATTCAGTACTTC.

This clonotype was observed a handful of times. The rearrangement uses TRBV5-1 and TRBJ2-5; D is uncertain. V was pared by 0 bases and J by 10 bases, with 7 bases between. The CDR3 totals 11 residues. Germline assignment: CDR1 SGHRS and CDR2 YFSETQ. CDR3 in amino acids: CASSLDTLQYF. Here the CDR3 DNA reads TGCGCCAGCAGCTTGGACACCCTCCAGTACTTC.

For the CDR3, the DNA is TGTGCCAGCAAAGGAGGCCTCCAATCACCCCTCCACTTT. Translating gives CASKGGLQSPLHF. The gene calls are TRBV6-5 and TRBJ1-6; D remains ambiguous. V shed 7 bases and J shed 10 bases, with 14 bases lying between them. The CDR3 extends over 13 amino acids. Germline V gene sequence: CDR1 MNHEY, CDR2 SVGAGI.

The chain joins TRBV28 to TRBJ1-3, with D hard to call. The CDR3 totals 14 residues. V lost 6 bases and J 1 base, leaving 10 bases between the germline ends. Germline lookup yields CDR1 MDHEN and CDR2 SYDVKM. Here the CDR3 reads CASRTTASGNTIYF. CDR3 coding DNA: TGTGCCAGCAGAACGACGGCATCTGGAAACACCATATATTTT. Full variable domain (outside the CDR3, taken from reference TRBV28 and TRBJ1-3): DVKVTQSSRYLVKRTGEKVFLECVQDMDHENMFWYRQDPGLGLRLIYFSYDVKMKEKGDIPEGYSVSREKKERFSLILESASTNQTSMYLCASRTTASGNTIYFGEGSWLTVV.

The table lists this clonotype with a few counts. Its ends do not fully match the called genes, so a read error is possible. The rearrangement uses TRBV6-5 and TRBJ2-2, with a possible D match to TRBD2 (6 bases). The CDR3 totals 14 residues. Germline V gene lookup returns CDR1 MNHEY and CDR2 SVGAGI. The CDR3 here is CASREGTKTGELFF. In DNA, the CDR3 is TGTGCCAGCAGGGAGGGGACGAAAACCGGGGAGCTGTTTTTT.

This clonotype was recorded a few times. The gene calls are TRBV12-3 or TRBV12-4 and TRBJ2-2, with 10 nucleotides matching TRBD2. The CDR3 consists of 16 residues. The trim removed 8 bases at V and 1 base at J, leaving 7 bases unmatched. CDR3 coding DNA: TGTGCCAGCCAAGTAGCGGGGGGCCGGAACACCGGGGAGCTGTTTTTT. Encoded protein: CASQVAGGRNTGELFF.

The chain links TRBV12-5 to TRBJ2-5, with 8 positions matching TRBD1. The V gene end was trimmed by 6 bases and the J gene end by 5 bases; junction bases not matched to a gene: 14. The CDR3 spans 16 residues. The germline CDR1 and CDR2 sequences are LGHNT and FRNRAP. The CDR3 region has the DNA TGTGCTAGTGGCCGATCCGAACAGGGGGTGGGGGAGACCCAGTACTTC. Its protein is CASGRSEQGVGETQYF. Full variable domain (missing parts from reference TRBV12-5 and TRBJ2-5): DARVTQTPRHKVTEMGQEVTMRCQPILGHNTVFWYRQTMMQGLELLAYFRNRAPLDDSGMPKDRFSAEMPDATLATLKIQPSEPRDSAVYFCASGRSEQGVGETQYFGPGTRLLVL.

The table lists this clonotype with a few counts. V is TRBV7-9 and J is TRBJ1-4, with unresolved D. Germline lookup yields CDR1 SEHNR and CDR2 FQNEAQ (reference sequence). V was pared by 2 bases and J by 1 base, with 8 bases between. The CDR3 length is 15 residues. The CDR3 is CASSLSSGTNEKLFF. The CDR3, as DNA: TGTGCCAGCAGCTTAAGTTCCGGAACTAATGAAAAACTGTTTTTT.